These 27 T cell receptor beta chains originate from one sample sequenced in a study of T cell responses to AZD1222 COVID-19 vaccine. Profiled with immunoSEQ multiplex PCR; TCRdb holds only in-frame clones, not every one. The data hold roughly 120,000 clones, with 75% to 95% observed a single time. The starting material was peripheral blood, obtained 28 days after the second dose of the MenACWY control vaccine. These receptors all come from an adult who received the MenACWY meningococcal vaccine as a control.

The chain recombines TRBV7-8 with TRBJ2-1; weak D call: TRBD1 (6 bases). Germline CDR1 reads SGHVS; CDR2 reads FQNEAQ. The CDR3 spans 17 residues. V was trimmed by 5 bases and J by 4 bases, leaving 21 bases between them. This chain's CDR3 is CASSKQGVAYLYNEQFF. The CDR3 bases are TGTGCCAGCAGCAAACAGGGAGTCGCCTACCTATACAATGAGCAGTTCTTC. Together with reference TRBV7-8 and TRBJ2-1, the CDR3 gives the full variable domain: GAGVSQSPRYKVAKRGQDVALRCDPISGHVSLFWYQQALGQGPEFLTYFQNEAQLDKSGLPSDRFFAERPEGSVSTLKIQRTQQEDSAVYLCASSKQGVAYLYNEQFFGPGTRLTVL.

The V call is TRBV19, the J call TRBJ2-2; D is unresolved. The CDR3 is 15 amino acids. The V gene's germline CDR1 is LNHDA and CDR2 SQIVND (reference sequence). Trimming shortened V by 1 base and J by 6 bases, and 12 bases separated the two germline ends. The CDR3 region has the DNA TGTGCCAGTAGTATAGGTACGGTTGGCGCCGGGGAGCTGTTTTTT. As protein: CASSIGTVGAGELFF.

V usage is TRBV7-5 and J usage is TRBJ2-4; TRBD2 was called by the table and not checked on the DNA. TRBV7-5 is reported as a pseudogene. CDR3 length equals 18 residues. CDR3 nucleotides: TGTGTCAGAAGCTTAGTGGGTACTAGCGGGAGTCCCAAAAACATTCAGTACTTC. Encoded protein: CVRSLVGTSGSPKNIQYF.

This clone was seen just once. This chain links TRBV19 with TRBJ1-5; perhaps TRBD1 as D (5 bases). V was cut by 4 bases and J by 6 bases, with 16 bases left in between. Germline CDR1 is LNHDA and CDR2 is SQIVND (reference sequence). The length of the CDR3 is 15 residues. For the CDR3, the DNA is TGTGCCAGTAGTAAACCCTCGGGGGAGGGTCAGCCCCAGCATTTT. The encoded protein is CASSKPSGEGQPQHF.

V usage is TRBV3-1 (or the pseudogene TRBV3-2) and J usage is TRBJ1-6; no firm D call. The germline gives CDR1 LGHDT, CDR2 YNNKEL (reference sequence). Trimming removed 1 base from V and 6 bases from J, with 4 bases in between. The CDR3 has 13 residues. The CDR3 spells CASSQVSNSPLHF. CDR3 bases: TGTGCCAGCAGCCAAGTTAGTAATTCACCCCTCCACTTT.

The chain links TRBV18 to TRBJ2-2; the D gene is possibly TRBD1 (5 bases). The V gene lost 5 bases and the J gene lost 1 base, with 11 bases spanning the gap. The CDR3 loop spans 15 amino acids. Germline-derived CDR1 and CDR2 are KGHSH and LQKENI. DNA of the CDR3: TGTGCCAGCTCAGATCAGACAGTGAACACCGGGGAGCTGTTTTTT. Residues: CASSDQTVNTGELFF.

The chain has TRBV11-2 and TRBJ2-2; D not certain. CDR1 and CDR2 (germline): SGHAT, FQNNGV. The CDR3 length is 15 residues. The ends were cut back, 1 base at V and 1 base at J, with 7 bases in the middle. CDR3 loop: CASSLVALNTGELFF. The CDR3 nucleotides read TGTGCCAGCAGCTTAGTGGCTTTGAACACCGGGGAGCTGTTTTTT.

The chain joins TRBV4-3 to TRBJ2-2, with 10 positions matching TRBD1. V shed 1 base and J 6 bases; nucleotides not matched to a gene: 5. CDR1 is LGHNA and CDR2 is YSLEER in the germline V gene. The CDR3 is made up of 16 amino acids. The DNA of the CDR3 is TGCGCCAGCAGCCAAGTCCCGGGACAGGGGTCCGGGGAGCTGTTTTTT. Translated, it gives CASSQVPGQGSGELFF.

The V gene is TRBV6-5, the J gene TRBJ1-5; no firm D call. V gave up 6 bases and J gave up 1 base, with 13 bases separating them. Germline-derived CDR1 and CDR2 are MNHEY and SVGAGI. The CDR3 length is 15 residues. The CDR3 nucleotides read TGTGCCAGCAGGCGGGGTAAAGAGAGCAATCAGCCCCAGCATTTT. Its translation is CASRRGKESNQPQHF.

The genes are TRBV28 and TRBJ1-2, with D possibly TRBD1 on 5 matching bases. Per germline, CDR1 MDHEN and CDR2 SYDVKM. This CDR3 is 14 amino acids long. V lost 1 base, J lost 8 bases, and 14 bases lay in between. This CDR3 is CASSLSPRGEGYTF. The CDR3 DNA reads TGTGCCAGCAGTTTATCCCCTCGGGGCGAGGGCTACACCTTC.

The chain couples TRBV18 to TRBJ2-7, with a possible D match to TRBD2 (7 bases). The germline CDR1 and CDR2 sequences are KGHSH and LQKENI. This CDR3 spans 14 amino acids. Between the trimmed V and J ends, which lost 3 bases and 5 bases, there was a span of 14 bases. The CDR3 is CASSPRGATDEQYF. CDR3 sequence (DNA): TGTGCCAGCTCACCCCGGGGGGCGACGGACGAGCAGTACTTC.

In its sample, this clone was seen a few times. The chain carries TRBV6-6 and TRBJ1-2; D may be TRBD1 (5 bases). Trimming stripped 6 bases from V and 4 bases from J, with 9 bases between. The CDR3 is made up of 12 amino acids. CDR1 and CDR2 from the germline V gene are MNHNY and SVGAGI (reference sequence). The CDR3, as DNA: TGTGCCAGCAGAGGGGACGGCTATGGCTACACCTTC. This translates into CASRGDGYGYTF.

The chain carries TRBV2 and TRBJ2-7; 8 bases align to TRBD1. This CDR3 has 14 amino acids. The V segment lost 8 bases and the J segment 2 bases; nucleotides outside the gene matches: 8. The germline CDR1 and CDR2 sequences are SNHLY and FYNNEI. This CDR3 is CASLIDRGPYEQYF. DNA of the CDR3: TGTGCCAGCCTTATCGACAGGGGCCCCTACGAGCAGTACTTC. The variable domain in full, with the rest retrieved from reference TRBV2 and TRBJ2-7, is EPEVTQTPSHQVTQMGQEVILRCVPISNHLYFYWYRQILGQKVEFLVSFYNNEISEKSEIFDDQFSVERPDGSNFTLKIRSTKLEDSAMYFCASLIDRGPYEQYFGPGTRLTVT.

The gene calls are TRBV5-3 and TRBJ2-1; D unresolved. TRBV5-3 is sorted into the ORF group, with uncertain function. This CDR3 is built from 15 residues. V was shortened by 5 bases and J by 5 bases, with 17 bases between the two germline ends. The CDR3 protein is CARREGRVHHNEQFF. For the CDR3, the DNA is TGTGCCAGAAGGGAAGGTAGGGTTCACCACAATGAGCAGTTCTTC.

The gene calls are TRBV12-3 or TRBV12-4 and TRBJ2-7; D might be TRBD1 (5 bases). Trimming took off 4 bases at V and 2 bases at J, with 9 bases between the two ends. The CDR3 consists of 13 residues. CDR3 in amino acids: CASSWGTTYEQYF. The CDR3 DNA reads TGTGCCAGCAGTTGGGGCACGACCTACGAGCAGTACTTC.

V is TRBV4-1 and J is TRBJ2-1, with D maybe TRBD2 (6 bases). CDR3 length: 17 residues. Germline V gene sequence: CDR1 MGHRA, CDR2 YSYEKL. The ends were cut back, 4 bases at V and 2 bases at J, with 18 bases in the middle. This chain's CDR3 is CASSLSDRAGPYNEQFF. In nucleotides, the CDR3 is TGCGCCAGCAGCCTCTCCGACCGAGCGGGCCCCTACAATGAGCAGTTCTTC.

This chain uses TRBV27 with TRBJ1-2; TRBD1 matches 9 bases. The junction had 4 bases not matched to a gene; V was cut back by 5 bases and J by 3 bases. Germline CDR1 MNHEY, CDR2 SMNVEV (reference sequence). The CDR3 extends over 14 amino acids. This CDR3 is CASSRGQGDYGYTF. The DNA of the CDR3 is TGTGCCAGCAGTCGGGGACAGGGAGACTATGGCTACACCTTC.

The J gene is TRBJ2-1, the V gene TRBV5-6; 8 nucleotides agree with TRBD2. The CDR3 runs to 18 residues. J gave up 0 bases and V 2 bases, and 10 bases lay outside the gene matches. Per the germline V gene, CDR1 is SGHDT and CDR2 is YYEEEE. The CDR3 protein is CASSFIGRVPYSYNEQFF. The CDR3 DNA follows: TGTGCCAGCAGCTTCATCGGGAGGGTCCCCTACTCCTACAATGAGCAGTTCTTC.

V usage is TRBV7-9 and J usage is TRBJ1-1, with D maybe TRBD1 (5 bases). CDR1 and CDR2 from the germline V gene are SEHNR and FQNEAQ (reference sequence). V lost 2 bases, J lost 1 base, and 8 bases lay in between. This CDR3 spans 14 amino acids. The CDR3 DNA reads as TGTGCCAGCAGCTTACCGGGGCGGAACACTGAAGCTTTCTTT. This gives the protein CASSLPGRNTEAFF. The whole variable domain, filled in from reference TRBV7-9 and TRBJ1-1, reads DTGVSQNPRHKITKRGQNVTFRCDPISEHNRLYWYRQTLGQGPEFLTYFQNEAQLEKSRLLSDRFSAERPKGSFSTLEIQRTEQGDSAMYLCASSLPGRNTEAFFGQGTRLTVV.

The CDR3 DNA reads TGTGCCAGCTTAACAGGGGGCGAGCAGTACGTC. This translates into CASLTGGEQYV. V and J are TRBV2 and TRBJ2-7; 8 nucleotides agree with TRBD1. The germline V gene encodes CDR1 SNHLY and CDR2 FYNNEI. The CDR3 length is 11 residues. V was clipped by 8 bases and J by 6 bases; unmatched bases: 3.

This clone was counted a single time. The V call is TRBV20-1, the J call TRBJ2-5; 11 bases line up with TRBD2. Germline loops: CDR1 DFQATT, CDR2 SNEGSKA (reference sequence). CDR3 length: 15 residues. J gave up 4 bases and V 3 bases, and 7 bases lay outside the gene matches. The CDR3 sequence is CSASDSGGAGETQYF. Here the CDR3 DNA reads TGCAGTGCTAGTGATAGCGGGGGGGCCGGAGAGACCCAGTACTTC.

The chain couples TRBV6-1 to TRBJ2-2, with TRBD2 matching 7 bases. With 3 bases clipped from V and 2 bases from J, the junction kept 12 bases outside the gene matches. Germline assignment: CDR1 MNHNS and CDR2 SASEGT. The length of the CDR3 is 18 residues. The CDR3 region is CASSELNLAGVNTGELFF. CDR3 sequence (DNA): TGTGCCAGCAGTGAGCTAAACTTGGCGGGAGTAAACACCGGGGAGCTGTTTTTT.

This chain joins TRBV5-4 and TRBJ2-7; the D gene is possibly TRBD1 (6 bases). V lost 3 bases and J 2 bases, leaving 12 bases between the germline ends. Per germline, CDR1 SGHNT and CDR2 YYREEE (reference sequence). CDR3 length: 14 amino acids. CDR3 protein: CASSSGTFPYEQYF. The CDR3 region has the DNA TGTGCCAGCAGCTCCGGGACATTTCCCTACGAGCAGTACTTC.

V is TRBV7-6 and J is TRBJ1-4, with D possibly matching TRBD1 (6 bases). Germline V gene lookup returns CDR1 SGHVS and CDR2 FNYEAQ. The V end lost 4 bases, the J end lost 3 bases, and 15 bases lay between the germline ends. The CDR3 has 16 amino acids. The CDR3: CASSSQGTRANEKLFF. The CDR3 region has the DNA TGTGCCAGCAGCTCACAAGGGACACGCGCTAATGAAAAACTGTTTTTT.

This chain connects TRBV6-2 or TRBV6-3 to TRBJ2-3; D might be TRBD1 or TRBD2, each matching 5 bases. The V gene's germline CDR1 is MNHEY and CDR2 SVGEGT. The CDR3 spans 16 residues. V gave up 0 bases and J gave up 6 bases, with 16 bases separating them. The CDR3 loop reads CASSYSMGEMMDTQYF. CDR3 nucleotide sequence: TGTGCCAGCAGTTACTCGATGGGGGAGATGATGGATACGCAGTATTTT.

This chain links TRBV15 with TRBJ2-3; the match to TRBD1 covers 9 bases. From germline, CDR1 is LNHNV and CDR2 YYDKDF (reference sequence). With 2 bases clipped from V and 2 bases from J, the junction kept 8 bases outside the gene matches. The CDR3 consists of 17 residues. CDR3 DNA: TGTGCCACCAGCAGAAAGCCGGGACAGGGAGCCACAGATACGCAGTATTTT. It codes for CATSRKPGQGATDTQYF. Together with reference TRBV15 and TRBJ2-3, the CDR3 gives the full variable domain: DAMVIQNPRYQVTQFGKPVTLSCSQTLNHNVMYWYQQKSSQAPKLLFHYYDKDFNNEADTPDNFQSRRPNTSFCFLDIRSPGLGDTAMYLCATSRKPGQGATDTQYFGPGTRLTVL.

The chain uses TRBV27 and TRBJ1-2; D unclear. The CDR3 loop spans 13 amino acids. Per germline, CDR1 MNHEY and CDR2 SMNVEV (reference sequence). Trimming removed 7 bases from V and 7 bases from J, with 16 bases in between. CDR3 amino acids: CASTPLGSFGYTF. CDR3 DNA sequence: TGTGCCAGCACACCCTTGGGCTCTTTTGGCTACACCTTC.